The 20 T cell receptor beta chains listed next were all sequenced from one sample in a study of shared clonotypes between healthy human individuals. TCRdb's table, derived via immunoSEQ multiplex PCR, lists solely in-frame clones and lacks some. This sample yields roughly 1,500,000 clones, of which 95% to 99% are seen a single time; 0.4% to 0.45% belongs to the top ten. Source material: naive CD4+ T cells sorted from blood. Described subset: CD45RA+ positively selected. Receptor source: a man aged 30-40 years in good health.

The CDR3 loop reads CASRQGRQPYGYTF. CDR3 DNA sequence: TGTGCCAGCAGACAAGGACGGCAACCCTATGGCTACACCTTC. The rearrangement joins TRBV6-5 to TRBJ1-2; D unresolved. The CDR3 is 14 amino acids. V was shortened by 6 bases and J by 4 bases, with 15 bases between the two germline ends. Germline-derived CDR1 and CDR2 are MNHEY and SVGAGI.

The chain employs TRBV19 and TRBJ1-5, with D possibly matching TRBD1 (5 bases). V lost 6 bases and J lost 1, with 13 bases in between. The CDR3 length is 15 residues. Germline-derived CDR1 and CDR2 are LNHDA and SQIVND (reference sequence). The DNA of the CDR3 is TGTGCCAGTAGACAGGAGACACCCAGCAATCAGCCCCAGCATTTT. Translated: CASRQETPSNQPQHF.

The chain is built from TRBV29-1 and TRBJ1-3; a weak D match, TRBD1 (5 bases). Germline values: CDR1 SQVTM, CDR2 ANQGSEA. Trimming shortened V by 3 bases and J by 0 bases, and 6 bases separated the two germline ends. CDR3 length: 13 amino acids. The CDR3 spells CSVETVSGNTIYF. The CDR3 DNA follows: TGCAGCGTTGAGACAGTCTCTGGAAACACCATATATTTT.

The V and J genes are TRBV29-1 and TRBJ2-3; no clear D gene. V was pared by 6 bases and J by 0 bases, with 16 bases between. This CDR3 has 15 amino acids. CDR1 and CDR2 (germline): SQVTM, ANQGSEA. For the CDR3, the DNA is TGCAGCGTAGTCCCTGCCGGTGGAAGCACAGATACGCAGTATTTT. Its translation is CSVVPAGGSTDTQYF.

The chain combines TRBV14 with TRBJ2-3; D is undetermined. The CDR3 has 14 residues. The germline gives CDR1 SGHDN, CDR2 FVKESK. V was trimmed by 1 base and J by 2 bases, leaving 7 bases between them. The CDR3 DNA sequence: TGTGCCAGCAGCCAAGGAACTACCACAGATACGCAGTATTTT. Translating gives CASSQGTTTDTQYF.

About this clone: The identical CDR3 is also encoded by other nucleotide sequences in the sample. The rearrangement links TRBV5-1 to TRBJ2-7; the D is unclear. The V gene's germline CDR1 is SGHRS and CDR2 YFSETQ. This CDR3 comprises 13 residues. V was clipped by 0 bases and J by 1 base, with 5 bases between them. CDR3 nucleotides: TGCGCCAGCAGCTTGGAGGGATCCTACGAGCAGTACTTC. This codes for CASSLEGSYEQYF.

V and J are TRBV18 and TRBJ2-7, with 9 bases matching TRBD2. The germline V gene encodes CDR1 KGHSH and CDR2 LQKENI. CDR3 length: 16 residues. Trimming cost V 2 bases and J 3 bases; bases outside gene matches: 8. In nucleotides, the CDR3 is TGTGCCAGCTCACCAGATAGCGGGAGCTTAGGCTACGAGCAGTACTTC. It translates to CASSPDSGSLGYEQYF.

The chain couples TRBV5-4 to TRBJ2-7; 13 bases fit TRBD2. V shed 7 bases, J shed 2 bases, and the junction held 9 bases outside the gene matches. This CDR3 spans 16 amino acids. Germline V CDR1 and CDR2: SGHNT, YYREEE (reference sequence). The CDR3 nucleotides are TGTGCCAGCGCCCGGGGAGGGACTAGCGGGACCTACGAGCAGTACTTC. Protein sequence: CASARGGTSGTYEQYF.

This clone has only one observation. CDR3 in amino acids: CASSITDTQYF. The CDR3 nucleotides read TGCGCCAGCAGTATTACAGATACGCAGTATTTT. This chain joins TRBV10-1 and TRBJ2-3, with unresolved D. The length of the CDR3 is 11 residues. With 5 bases removed from V and 3 bases from J, the gap between germline ends came to 3 bases. Germline values: CDR1 WNHNN, CDR2 SYGVQD (reference sequence).

The chain has TRBV18 and TRBJ2-3; TRBD1 agrees at 7 bases. The CDR3 extends over 17 amino acids. From germline, CDR1 is KGHSH and CDR2 LQKENI. Trimming at V came to 4 bases and at J to 5 bases, leaving 15 bases not matched to a gene. CDR3 nucleotides: TGTGCCAGCTCACTTTACCGTGAGGGGGCCTCACGAGATACGCAGTATTTT. Translated: CASSLYREGASRDTQYF.

The chain combines TRBV4-1 with TRBJ2-1; the D is unclear. The CDR3 runs 16 residues. The V gene's germline CDR1 is MGHRA and CDR2 YSYEKL. V was trimmed by 1 base and J by 4 bases, leaving 14 bases between them. The CDR3 DNA follows: TGCGCCAGCAGCCAAGGGCCAGAGCAGCCGTACAATGAGCAGTTCTTC. This translates into CASSQGPEQPYNEQFF.

In this sample, this clone turned up once. The same CDR3 is also encoded by other DNA sequences in this sample. The genes are TRBV10-1 and TRBJ2-3, with D unclear. The germline gives CDR1 WNHNN, CDR2 SYGVQD (reference sequence). V was trimmed by 6 bases and J by 0 bases, leaving 4 bases between them. This CDR3 has 12 residues. The CDR3 DNA follows: TGCGCCAGCAGGGATAGCACAGATACGCAGTATTTT. It is translated as CASRDSTDTQYF.

The chain recombines TRBV19 with TRBJ1-1; D unclear. The V and J ends lost 5 bases and 1 base respectively, with 11 bases between them. From germline, CDR1 is LNHDA and CDR2 SQIVND (reference sequence). The CDR3 extends over 14 amino acids. CDR3 in amino acids: CASSPTATNTEAFF. The CDR3 nucleotides are TGTGCCAGTAGTCCCACAGCGACGAACACTGAAGCTTTCTTT.

The gene calls are TRBV29-1 and TRBJ2-7; 10 nucleotides match TRBD1. CDR1 and CDR2 from the germline V gene are SQVTM and ANQGSEA. The CDR3 loop spans 14 amino acids. The ends lost 4 bases at V and 6 bases at J; junction bases unmatched: 9. CDR3 nucleotide sequence: TGCAGCGTTGTGGGGCCGGGACAGGGGTTCGAGCAGTACTTC. Its translation is CSVVGPGQGFEQYF.

The chain has TRBV7-9 and TRBJ1-4; 9 nucleotides match TRBD1. This CDR3 comprises 16 residues. Germline CDR1 is SEHNR and CDR2 is FQNEAQ (reference sequence). J was trimmed by 0 bases and V by 5 bases; bases with no gene match: 4. The CDR3 loop reads CASSRGQGTTNEKLFF. In nucleotides, the CDR3 is TGTGCCAGCAGCCGGGGACAGGGAACAACTAATGAAAAACTGTTTTTT.

This chain uses TRBV10-3 with TRBJ2-7; D tentatively fits TRBD1 or TRBD2 (5 bases each). The V end lost 6 bases, the J end lost 2 bases, and 17 bases lay between the germline ends. Per the germline V gene, CDR1 is ENHRY and CDR2 is SYGVKD. The length of the CDR3 is 15 residues. The CDR3: CAIRAIGTQPYEQYF. CDR3 coding DNA: TGTGCCATCAGGGCTATCGGGACCCAGCCCTACGAGCAGTACTTC.

In the case of this clone: This sample includes further DNA sequences coding for the same CDR3. The chain couples TRBV28 to TRBJ2-7; D unclear. V lost 1 base, J lost 7 bases, and 11 bases lay in between. The germline V gene has CDR1 MDHEN and CDR2 SYDVKM. This CDR3 has 13 amino acids. The CDR3 reads CASSLLGPREQYF. The CDR3 DNA reads as TGTGCCAGCAGTTTATTAGGACCGAGGGAGCAGTACTTC.

The rearrangement uses TRBV7-8 and TRBJ1-5, with D perhaps TRBD1 (5 bases). This CDR3 spans 18 amino acids. Between the trimmed V and J ends, which lost 1 base and 2 bases, there was a span of 18 bases. Germline V lookup: CDR1 SGHVS, CDR2 FQNEAQ. CDR3 in amino acids: CASSLGAPGRVGNQPQHF. CDR3 DNA sequence: TGTGCCAGCAGCTTAGGGGCTCCGGGACGGGTGGGCAATCAGCCCCAGCATTTT.

Comments on this clone: Other DNA sequences in the sample encode the same CDR3. J is TRBJ1-4 and V is TRBV30; D gene uncertain. The CDR3 runs to 12 residues. V lost 0 bases to trimming and J lost 4 bases, with 3 bases between them. Germline V gives CDR1 GTSNPN, CDR2 SVGIG (reference sequence). CDR3 protein: CAWSVRNEKLFF. CDR3 bases: TGTGCCTGGAGTGTACGTAATGAAAAACTGTTTTTT.

The rearrangement uses TRBV18 and TRBJ1-1, with no clear D. CDR1 KGHSH and CDR2 LQKENI come from the germline V gene. This CDR3 is built from 13 residues. V was cut by 1 base and J by 2 bases, with 5 bases left in between. The CDR3 here is CASSPLLNTEAFF. In DNA, the CDR3 is TGTGCCAGCTCACCACTTTTAAACACTGAAGCTTTCTTT.